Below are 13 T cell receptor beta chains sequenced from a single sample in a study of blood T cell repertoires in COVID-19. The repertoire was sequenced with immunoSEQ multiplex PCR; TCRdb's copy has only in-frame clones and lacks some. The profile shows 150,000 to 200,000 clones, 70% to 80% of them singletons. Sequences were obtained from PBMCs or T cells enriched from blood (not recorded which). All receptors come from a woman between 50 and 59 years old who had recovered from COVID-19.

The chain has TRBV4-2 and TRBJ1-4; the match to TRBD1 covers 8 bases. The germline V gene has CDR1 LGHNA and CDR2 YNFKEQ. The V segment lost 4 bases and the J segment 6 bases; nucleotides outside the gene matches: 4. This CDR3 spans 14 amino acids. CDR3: CASSPTGVDEKLFF. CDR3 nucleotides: TGTGCCAGCAGCCCGACAGGGGTGGATGAAAAACTGTTTTTT.

Here the CDR3 DNA reads TGTGCCAGCAGTCCACTAAGGGGTACTGAAGCTTTCTTT. It specifies CASSPLRGTEAFF. The chain carries TRBV27 and TRBJ1-1, with D tentatively TRBD1 (5 bases). Germline CDR1 and CDR2: MNHEY and SMNVEV (reference sequence). V was pared by 5 bases and J by 5 bases, with 12 bases between. The CDR3 totals 13 residues.

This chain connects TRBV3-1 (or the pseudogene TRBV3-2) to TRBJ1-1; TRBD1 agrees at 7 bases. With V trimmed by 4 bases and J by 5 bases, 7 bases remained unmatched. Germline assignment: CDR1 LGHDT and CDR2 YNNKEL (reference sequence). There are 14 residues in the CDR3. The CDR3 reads CASSLEGARTEAFF. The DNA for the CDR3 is TGTGCCAGCAGCCTAGAGGGGGCGAGGACTGAAGCTTTCTTT.

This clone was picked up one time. The chain's CDR3 is CASSSHRLAGDGGELFF. The CDR3 DNA reads TGTGCCAGCAGTTCCCATCGACTAGCGGGAGATGGTGGGGAGCTGTTTTTT. This chain uses TRBV28 with TRBJ2-2; 12 bases align to TRBD2. The CDR3 has 17 amino acids. Germline V gives CDR1 MDHEN, CDR2 SYDVKM. V dropped 4 bases and J dropped 8; count of bases not matched to a gene: 11.

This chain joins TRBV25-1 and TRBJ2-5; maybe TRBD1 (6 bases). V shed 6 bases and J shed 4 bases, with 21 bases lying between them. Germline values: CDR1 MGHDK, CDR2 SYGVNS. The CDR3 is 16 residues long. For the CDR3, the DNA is TGTGCCAGCAGCTTACTGGACAGTCGCTGGGGAGAGACCCAGTACTTC. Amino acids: CASSLLDSRWGETQYF.

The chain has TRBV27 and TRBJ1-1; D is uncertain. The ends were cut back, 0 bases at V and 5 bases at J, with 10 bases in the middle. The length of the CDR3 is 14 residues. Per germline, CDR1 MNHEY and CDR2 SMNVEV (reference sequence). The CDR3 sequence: CASSLSGAGTEAFF. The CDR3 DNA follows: TGTGCCAGCAGTTTATCAGGAGCTGGAACTGAAGCTTTCTTT.

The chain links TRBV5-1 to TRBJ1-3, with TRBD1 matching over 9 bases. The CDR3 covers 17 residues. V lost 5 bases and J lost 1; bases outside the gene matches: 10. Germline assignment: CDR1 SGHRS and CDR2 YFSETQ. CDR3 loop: CASREKDRGGSGNTIYF. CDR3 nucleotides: TGCGCCAGCAGGGAGAAGGACAGGGGAGGATCTGGAAACACCATATATTTT.

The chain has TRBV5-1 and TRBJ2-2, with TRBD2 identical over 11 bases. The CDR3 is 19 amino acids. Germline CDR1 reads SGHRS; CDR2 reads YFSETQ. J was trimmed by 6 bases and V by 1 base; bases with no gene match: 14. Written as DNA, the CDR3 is TGCGCCAGCAGCTTGTTCCATAGCGGGAGGGCCGAGGTTCCCGGGGAGCTGTTTTTT. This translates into CASSLFHSGRAEVPGELFF.

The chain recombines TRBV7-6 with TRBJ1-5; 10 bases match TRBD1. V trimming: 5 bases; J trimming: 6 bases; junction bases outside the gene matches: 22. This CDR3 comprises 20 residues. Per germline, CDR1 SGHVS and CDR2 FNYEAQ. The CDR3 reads CASSQGDRGPKTPSGQPQHF. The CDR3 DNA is TGTGCCAGCAGCCAGGGGGACAGGGGACCTAAAACGCCTTCGGGTCAGCCCCAGCATTTT.

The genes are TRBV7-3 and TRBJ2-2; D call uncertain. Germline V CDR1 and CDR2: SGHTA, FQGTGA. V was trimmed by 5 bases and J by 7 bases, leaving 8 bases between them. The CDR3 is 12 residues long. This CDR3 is CASSVGGGELFF. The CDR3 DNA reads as TGTGCCAGCAGCGTCGGTGGCGGGGAGCTGTTTTTT.

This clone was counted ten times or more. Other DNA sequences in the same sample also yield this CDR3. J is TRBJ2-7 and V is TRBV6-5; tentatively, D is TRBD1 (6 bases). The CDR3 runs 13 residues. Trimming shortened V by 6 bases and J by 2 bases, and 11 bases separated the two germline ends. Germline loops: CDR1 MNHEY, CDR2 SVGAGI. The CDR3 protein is CASSTTGTYEQYF. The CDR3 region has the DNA TGTGCCAGCAGCACAACAGGGACCTACGAGCAGTACTTC.

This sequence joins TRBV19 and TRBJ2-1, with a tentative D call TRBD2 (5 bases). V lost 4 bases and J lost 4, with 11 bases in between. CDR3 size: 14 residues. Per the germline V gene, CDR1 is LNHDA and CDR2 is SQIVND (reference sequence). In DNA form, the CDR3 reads TGTGCCAGTAGTACTCTATCGGGGTACAATGAGCAGTTCTTC. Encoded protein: CASSTLSGYNEQFF.

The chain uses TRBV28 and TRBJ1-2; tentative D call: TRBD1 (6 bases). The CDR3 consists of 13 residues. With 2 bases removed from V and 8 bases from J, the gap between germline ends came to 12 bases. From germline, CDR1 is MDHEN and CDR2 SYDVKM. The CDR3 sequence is CASSLGQQGGYTF. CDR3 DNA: TGTGCCAGCAGTTTAGGCCAGCAGGGGGGCTACACCTTC.